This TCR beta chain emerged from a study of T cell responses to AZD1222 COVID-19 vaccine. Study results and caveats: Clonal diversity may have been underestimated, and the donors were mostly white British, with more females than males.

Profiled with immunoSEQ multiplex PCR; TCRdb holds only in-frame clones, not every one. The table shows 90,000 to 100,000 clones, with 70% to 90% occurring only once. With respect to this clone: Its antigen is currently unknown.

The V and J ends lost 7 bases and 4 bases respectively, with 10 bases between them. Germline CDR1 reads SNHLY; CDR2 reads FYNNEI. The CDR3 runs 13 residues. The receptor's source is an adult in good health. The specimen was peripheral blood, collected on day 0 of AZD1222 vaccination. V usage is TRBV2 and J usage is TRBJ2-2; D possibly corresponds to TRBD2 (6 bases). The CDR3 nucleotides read TGTGCCAGCACAAGGGAGGCCACCGGGGAGCTGTTTTTT. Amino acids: CASTREATGELFF.